The 27 T cell receptor beta chains below come from one sample, sequenced in a study of early T cells in non-severe SARS-CoV-2 infection. One entry per CDR3 protein, called by TCRdb with MiXCR from the 5' RACE reads. Of 49,000 or so distinct CDR3 sequences listed, more than 5.5% are singletons. The source was whole blood, collected at baseline. These receptors all stem from an adult who was a healthcare worker with PCR-confirmed SARS-CoV-2 infection or an uninfected control (not recorded which).

In its sample, this clonotype was seen many times. The V and J genes are TRBV20-1 and TRBJ1-1; the match to TRBD1 covers 9 bases. The germline V gene encodes CDR1 DFQATT and CDR2 SNEGSKA (reference sequence). Trimming cost V 0 bases and J 1 base; bases outside gene matches: 6. This CDR3 comprises 16 residues. DNA of the CDR3: TGCAGTGCTAGAGATCATCGGGACAGGGCGAACACTGAAGCTTTCTTT. Its protein is CSARDHRDRANTEAFF.

This clonotype showed up just a few times. The J gene is TRBJ2-6, the V gene TRBV6-2 or TRBV6-3; a possible D gene is TRBD1 (6 bases). The CDR3 covers 14 residues. CDR1 is MNHEY and CDR2 is SVGEGT in the germline V gene. Trimming cost V 7 bases and J 4 bases, with 11 bases left between them. CDR3 sequence: CASIMGAGANVLTF. The CDR3 DNA follows: TGTGCCAGCATTATGGGGGCCGGGGCCAACGTCCTGACTTTC.

This clonotype was found many times. The genes are TRBV7-8 and TRBJ2-1, with D perhaps assigned TRBD1 or TRBD2 (6 bases each). This CDR3 has 13 amino acids. Trimming left V 2 bases short and J 6 bases short, with 8 bases between. The germline CDR1 and CDR2 sequences are SGHVS and FQNEAQ. The CDR3 region is CASSLRGVNEQFF. The CDR3 DNA reads TGTGCCAGCAGCTTAAGGGGGGTCAATGAGCAGTTCTTC.

This clonotype was seen repeatedly, ten times or more. The rearrangement joins TRBV10-2 to TRBJ2-3; 9 nucleotides match TRBD2. The germline gives CDR1 WSHSY, CDR2 SAAADI. The CDR3 is 15 amino acids. V lost 4 bases to trimming and J lost 5 bases; unmatched junction nucleotides: 7. The CDR3 region is CASSVAGGQVDTQYF. The CDR3 DNA reads as TGCGCCAGCAGTGTGGCGGGGGGGCAGGTAGATACGCAGTATTTT.

This clonotype was observed many times. This rearrangement joins TRBV6-5 to TRBJ1-1; 8 nucleotides match TRBD1. The CDR3 runs to 14 residues. After removal of 2 bases from V and 5 bases from J, the junction contained 4 bases not matched to a gene. Germline assignment: CDR1 MNHEY and CDR2 SVGAGI. The CDR3, as DNA: TGTGCCAGCAGTTACGGGGACAGGAGTACTGAAGCTTTCTTT. This translates into CASSYGDRSTEAFF.

This clonotype was seen at least ten times. This chain joins TRBV27 and TRBJ1-1; D perhaps matches TRBD1 (5 bases). Germline V CDR1 and CDR2: MNHEY, SMNVEV (reference sequence). The CDR3 covers 15 residues. V was cut by 5 bases and J by 5 bases, with 18 bases left in between. CDR3 in DNA: TGTGCCAGCAGTCCCTACAGGACAAAGAGGACTGAAGCTTTCTTT. As protein: CASSPYRTKRTEAFF.

This clonotype was counted at least ten times. This chain joins TRBV4-1 and TRBJ2-3, with 10 bases identical to TRBD2. CDR1 and CDR2 from the germline V gene are MGHRA and YSYEKL. The ends lost 4 bases at V and 0 bases at J; junction bases unmatched: 7. The CDR3 is 17 residues long. CDR3 sequence reads: CASSLERGGLSTDTQYF. CDR3 DNA sequence: TGCGCCAGCAGCCTAGAGCGGGGGGGCTTGAGCACAGATACGCAGTATTTT.

This clonotype has ten or more counts. The DNA of the CDR3 is TGCAGCGTTGCGGCTCGGGGGGACAGGGGCGCCTACGAGCAGTACTTC. This gives the protein CSVAARGDRGAYEQYF. V usage is TRBV29-1 and J usage is TRBJ2-7, with 10 nucleotides matching TRBD1. Trimming cost V 4 bases and J 2 bases; bases outside gene matches: 11. Germline V gene sequence: CDR1 SQVTM, CDR2 ANQGSEA. This CDR3 spans 16 amino acids.

The V call is TRBV6-2 or TRBV6-3, the J call TRBJ2-4; D may be TRBD1 or TRBD2 (5 bases each). Germline CDR1 reads MNHEY; CDR2 reads SVGEGT. Trimming removed 6 bases from V and 5 bases from J, with 14 bases in between. This CDR3 has 14 residues. The CDR3 loop is CASSQSGRQNIQYF. In DNA, the CDR3 is TGTGCCAGCAGCCAATCGGGACGGCAAAACATTCAGTACTTC.

This clonotype occurred many times. The rearrangement joins TRBV28 to TRBJ2-3; D is perhaps TRBD2 (7 bases). The CDR3 covers 15 residues. Trimming shortened V by 4 bases and J by 6 bases, and 17 bases separated the two germline ends. The V gene's germline CDR1 is MDHEN and CDR2 SYDVKM. The CDR3 DNA reads TGTGCCAGCAGTTCGATGGGGGGGCGCAGGGATACGCAGTATTTT. This encodes CASSSMGGRRDTQYF.

This clonotype appeared many times. J is TRBJ1-5 and V is TRBV11-3, with D perhaps matching TRBD1 (5 bases). V lost 0 bases and J lost 0, with 12 bases in between. CDR1 SGHNT and CDR2 YENEEA come from the germline V gene. This CDR3 region has 17 residues. The CDR3 coding sequence is TGTGCCAGCAGCTTAGAGTCCAGGGAATATAGCAATCAGCCCCAGCATTTT. As protein: CASSLESREYSNQPQHF.

This clonotype was recorded a few times. V is TRBV7-8 and J is TRBJ1-5, with a tentative D call TRBD1 (6 bases). V lost 2 bases and J lost 7, with 15 bases in between. The CDR3 is 15 residues long. Germline loops: CDR1 SGHVS, CDR2 FQNEAQ. The CDR3 protein is CASSLKPGEGQPQHF. In nucleotides, the CDR3 is TGTGCCAGCAGCTTAAAGCCAGGGGAAGGACAGCCCCAGCATTTT.

This clonotype was recorded a few times. The CDR3 sequence is CASSSWTGGAYEQYF. The DNA for the CDR3 is TGTGCCAGCAGCTCTTGGACAGGGGGGGCTTACGAGCAGTACTTC. This chain connects TRBV5-4 to TRBJ2-7; 10 bases match TRBD1. Germline loops: CDR1 SGHNT, CDR2 YYREEE (reference sequence). V shed 3 bases, J shed 4 bases, and the junction held 7 bases outside the gene matches. This CDR3 spans 15 amino acids.

This clonotype was seen at least ten times. V gene TRBV3-2 combines with J gene TRBJ1-5; the table assigns TRBD1, which was not confirmed against the DNA. TRBV3-2 is a listed pseudogene. The CDR3 has 16 amino acids. The chain's CDR3 is CASSQVGGRLNQPQHF. CDR3 DNA sequence: TGTGCCAGCAGCCAAGTTGGGGGACGGCTTAATCAGCCCCAGCATTTT.

The chain recombines TRBV14 with TRBJ1-1; no firm D call. The CDR3 length is 13 residues. Germline V gene lookup returns CDR1 SGHDN and CDR2 FVKESK. V was trimmed by 0 bases and J by 1 base, leaving 3 bases between them. CDR3 sequence: CASSQDRNTEAFF. The CDR3 DNA reads as TGTGCCAGCAGCCAAGATCGGAACACTGAAGCTTTCTTT.

The chain has TRBV7-2 and TRBJ2-3, with TRBD2 matching 7 bases. The CDR3 sequence is 18 residues long. CDR1 SGHTA and CDR2 FQGNSA come from the germline V gene. J was trimmed by 2 bases and V by 0 bases; bases with no gene match: 11. The CDR3 is CASSLAFTSALSTDTQYF. CDR3 bases: TGTGCCAGCAGCTTAGCTTTTACTAGCGCTCTCTCCACAGATACGCAGTATTTT.

In this sample, this clonotype turned up many times. The chain is built from TRBV29-1 and TRBJ2-3; TRBD1 aligns across 8 bases. The J segment lost 5 bases and the V segment lost 6 bases, leaving 13 bases of the junction unmatched. CDR1 SQVTM and CDR2 ANQGSEA come from the germline V gene. The CDR3 extends over 15 amino acids. The CDR3 is CSVRGAGGGRDTQYF. For the CDR3, the DNA is TGCAGCGTGCGCGGTGCAGGGGGCGGTCGAGATACGCAGTATTTT.

This clonotype showed up many times. The V call is TRBV7-9, the J call TRBJ1-1, with D hard to call. The CDR3 consists of 13 residues. V was cut by 6 bases and J by 7 bases, with 15 bases left in between. The germline V gene has CDR1 SEHNR and CDR2 FQNEAQ (reference sequence). The CDR3 bases are TGTGCCAGCAGACCCCCGGAGGTTGGTGAAGCTTTCTTT. Amino acids: CASRPPEVGEAFF.

CDR3 in DNA: TGTGCCAGTAGTATAGCTGGGACAGGGAAAGAGACCCAGTACTTC. Translating it yields CASSIAGTGKETQYF. The chain employs TRBV19 and TRBJ2-5, with 9 bases identical to TRBD1. Germline V CDR1 and CDR2: LNHDA, SQIVND (reference sequence). The J segment lost 3 bases and the V segment lost 1 base, leaving 3 bases of the junction unmatched. The CDR3 is 15 residues long.

This clonotype was counted a few times. V and J are TRBV20-1 and TRBJ2-5, with 7 bases matching TRBD1. Trimming at V came to 3 bases and at J to 0 bases, leaving 7 bases not matched to a gene. The CDR3 consists of 15 residues. Germline assignment: CDR1 DFQATT and CDR2 SNEGSKA (reference sequence). DNA of the CDR3: TGCAGTGCTAGCCGGGACAGACTGTACCAAGAGACCCAGTACTTC. Protein product: CSASRDRLYQETQYF.

This clonotype was counted at least ten times. This sequence joins TRBV27 and TRBJ1-2; a possible D gene is TRBD1 (5 bases). V was clipped by 2 bases and J by 3 bases, with 10 bases between them. The CDR3 totals 14 residues. In germline, CDR1 is MNHEY, CDR2 SMNVEV (reference sequence). CDR3 region: CASSLGALDYGYTF. The CDR3 nucleotides read TGTGCCAGCAGTTTAGGGGCGTTGGACTATGGCTACACCTTC.

This clonotype was counted a few times. The chain employs TRBV6-6 and TRBJ1-2, with D possibly TRBD1 on 5 matching bases. V was pared by 6 bases and J by 4 bases, with 9 bases between. The CDR3 runs 12 residues. Germline V gene data show CDR1 as MNHNY and CDR2 as SVGAGI (reference sequence). The CDR3: CASSRDGYGYTF. The CDR3 DNA reads as TGTGCCAGCAGCAGGGACGGCTATGGCTACACCTTC.

Many counts were recorded for this clonotype. V usage is TRBV7-6 and J usage is TRBJ2-5; D is ambiguous. Trimming cost V 5 bases and J 4 bases, with 11 bases left between them. The germline V gene has CDR1 SGHVS and CDR2 FNYEAQ. This CDR3 is 13 amino acids long. CDR3 in amino acids: CASSPGRIETQYF. The CDR3 bases are TGTGCCAGCAGCCCAGGACGCATAGAGACCCAGTACTTC.

This clonotype was detected many times. This chain links TRBV11-2 with TRBJ2-7; the match to TRBD1 covers 9 bases. CDR1 and CDR2 from the germline V gene are SGHAT and FQNNGV. This CDR3 has 15 amino acids. J lost 6 bases, V lost 4 bases, and 10 bases had no gene match. As DNA, the CDR3 is TGTGCCAGCAGCTCGACGGACAGGGGAATGGGCGAGCAGTACTTC. Its protein product is CASSSTDRGMGEQYF.

This clonotype was recorded at least ten times. The J gene is TRBJ2-3, the V gene TRBV7-2; D is perhaps TRBD1 or TRBD2 (5 bases each). This CDR3 contains 15 residues. Germline lookup yields CDR1 SGHTA and CDR2 FQGNSA. Trimming shortened V by 2 bases and J by 2 bases, and 11 bases separated the two germline ends. Written as DNA, the CDR3 is TGTGCCAGCAGCTTATATCGGGGCTACACAGATACGCAGTATTTT. Its protein product is CASSLYRGYTDTQYF.

This clonotype occurred many times. V gene TRBV20-1 combines with J gene TRBJ1-2, with TRBD1 as a possible D gene (5 bases). CDR3 length: 13 residues. Germline CDR1 is DFQATT and CDR2 is SNEGSKA (reference sequence). Trimming took off 6 bases at V and 4 bases at J, with 15 bases between the two ends. Written as DNA, the CDR3 is TGCAGTGCGAGCCAGGGAGGAGTCTATGGCTACACCTTC. Translation: CSASQGGVYGYTF.

This clonotype was seen at least ten times. This rearrangement joins TRBV7-9 to TRBJ2-7; D ambiguous. V lost 7 bases and J 0 bases, leaving 10 bases between the germline ends. Germline CDR1 and CDR2: SEHNR and FQNEAQ (reference sequence). CDR3 length equals 13 residues. The CDR3 region is CASKVTNSYEQYF. CDR3 bases: TGTGCCAGCAAGGTCACCAACTCCTACGAGCAGTACTTC.